This T cell receptor beta chain was observed in a study of CD8+ T cells in alopecia areata. Details on this clone: The antigen remains undetermined.

Study findings and constraints: TCR sharing across patients was less clear than in mice, possibly HLA-related. Normal skin's resident alphabeta T cells are sequenced alongside lesional scalp T cells. An increase in clonality over normal scalp was evident in lesional scalp, especially alopecia totalis/universalis.

Once RNA had been extracted, it was reverse transcribed into cDNA to act as the sequencing template. Profiled with immunoSEQ multiplex PCR; TCRdb holds only in-frame clones, not every one. The table shows 100,000 to 120,000 clones, with 59% occurring only once. V trimming: 5 bases; J trimming: 6 bases; junction bases outside the gene matches: 5. The CDR3 length is 12 residues. CDR1 SQVTM and CDR2 ANQGSEA come from the germline V gene. The rearrangement uses TRBV29-1 and TRBJ2-7; 9 positions match TRBD1. The sequence was obtained from a human donor in good health. Sequences were obtained from CD8+ T cells sorted from blood. The CDR3 nucleotides are TGCAGCGTTAGGACAGGGGAAGGCGAGCAGTACTTC. Translating it yields CSVRTGEGEQYF.